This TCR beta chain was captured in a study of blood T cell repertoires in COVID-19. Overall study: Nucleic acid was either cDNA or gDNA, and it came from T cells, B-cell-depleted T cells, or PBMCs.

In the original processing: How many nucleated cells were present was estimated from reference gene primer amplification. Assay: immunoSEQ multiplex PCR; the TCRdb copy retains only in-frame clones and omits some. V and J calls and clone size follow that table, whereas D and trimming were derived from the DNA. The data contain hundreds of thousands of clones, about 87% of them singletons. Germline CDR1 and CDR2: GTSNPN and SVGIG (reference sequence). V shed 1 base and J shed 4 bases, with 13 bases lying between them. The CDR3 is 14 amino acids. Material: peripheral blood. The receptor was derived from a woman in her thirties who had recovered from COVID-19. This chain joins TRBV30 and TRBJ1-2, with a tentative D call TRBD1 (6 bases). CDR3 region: CAWSDRVGSYGYTF. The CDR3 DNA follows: TGTGCCTGGAGTGACAGGGTGGGGAGCTATGGCTACACCTTC. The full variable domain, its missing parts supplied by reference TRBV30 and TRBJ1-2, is SQTIHQWPATLVQPVGSPLSLECTVEGTSNPNLYWYRQAAGRGLQLLFYSVGIGQISSEVPQNLSASRPQDRQFILSSKKLLLSDSGFYLCAWSDRVGSYGYTFGSGTRLTVV.